These T cell receptor beta chains were read from a single sample in a study of blood T cells in healthy people across ages. In TCRdb, the 5' RACE reads were re-called with MiXCR into one record per CDR3 protein. The profile shows 550,000 to 650,000 distinct CDR3 sequences, roughly 31% of them singletons. Sequenced input: blood. Every receptor here comes from a woman older than 75 in good health. Each CDR3 is given with its conserved first and last residue. A D gene is named only where the DNA matches it firmly. Clone size is shown for a subset of rows, as once, few, many or a class of expanded clone.

TRBV4-1	-	TRBJ1-6	many	TGCGCCAGCAGCCAAGGGCGACAGCTTAATTCACCCCTCCACTTT	CASSQGRQLNSPLHF
TRBV7-9	-	TRBJ2-7	many	TGTGCCAGCAGCTTCGGGACCCCCCCCTACGAGCAGTACTTC	CASSFGTPPYEQYF
TRBV18	-	TRBJ1-2	-	TGTGCCAGCTCACCTAGGGCAGGGATGTATGGCTACACCTTC	CASSPRAGMYGYTF
TRBV2	-	TRBJ1-1	many	TGTGCCAGCGGTCCCGATGGGAACACTGAAGCTTTCTTT	CASGPDGNTEAFF
TRBV3-1	-	TRBJ2-1	few	TGTGCCAGCAGCCATGGACTGACCAACTACAATGAGCAGTTCTTC	CASSHGLTNYNEQFF
TRBV29-1	-	TRBJ2-7	many	TGCAGCGTTGTGAACACCCTGGGTGATAGCGAGCAGTACTTC	CSVVNTLGDSEQYF
TRBV9	TRBD2	TRBJ2-2	few	TGTGCCAGCAGCCCGAGGCCAGCGGGGGCCTACACCGGGGAGCTGTTTTTT	CASSPRPAGAYTGELFF
TRBV9	-	TRBJ2-3	many	TGTGCCAGCAGCGATACTAGTCACCCGAGGGCAGATACGCAGTATTTT	CASSDTSHPRADTQYF
TRBV28	TRBD1	TRBJ2-6	many	TGTGCCAGCAGCACCATAGGACAGGGCCCAGGGGCCAACGTCCTGACTTTC	CASSTIGQGPGANVLTF
TRBV2	-	TRBJ1-5	many	TGTGCCAGCAGTGACACAGGGATCCAGAATCAGCCCCAGCATTTT	CASSDTGIQNQPQHF
TRBV5-1	-	TRBJ2-3	many	TGCGCCAGCAGCTTGGCCGGTTTGCAAGATACGCAGTATTTT	CASSLAGLQDTQYF
TRBV20-1	-	TRBJ2-7	many	TGCAGTGCTAGACCTCGGGTTGGCGACGAGCAGTACTTC	CSARPRVGDEQYF
TRBV27	-	TRBJ2-7	-	TGTGCCAGCAGTTTATCGACGCTGGTCTCCTACGAGCAGTACTTC	CASSLSTLVSYEQYF
TRBV7-9	-	TRBJ2-2	-	TGTGCCAGCAGCTTACACGGGGAGCGGTTTTTT	CASSLHGERFF
TRBV6-5	TRBD1	TRBJ2-5	few	TGTGCCTCAAAAACGGGACAGGAGGTAGCCAATGAGCAGTACTTC	CASKTGQEVANEQYF
TRBV7-2	-	TRBJ2-7	many	TGTGCCAGCAGCTTAGGGCAGTCGGGGTACGAGCAGTACTTC	CASSLGQSGYEQYF
TRBV7-9	-	TRBJ2-7	many	TGTGCCAGCAGCTTAGGGGTACGGGGGCACGAGCAGTACTTC	CASSLGVRGHEQYF
TRBV12-3/TRBV12-4	-	TRBJ1-5	many	TGTGCCAGCAGTCTCGGTAATCAGCCCCAGCATTTT	CASSLGNQPQHF
TRBV5-4	-	TRBJ2-5	few	TGTGCCAGCAGCTGGTCGAGGGGAGGAGAGACCCAGTACTTC	CASSWSRGGETQYF
TRBV9	TRBD1	TRBJ2-7	many	TGTGCCAGCAGCGTCGGACAGGGGCGTTCCTACGAGCAGTACTTC	CASSVGQGRSYEQYF
TRBV27	-	TRBJ1-2	many	TGTGCCAGCAGTTCCTCCCGGGGTGCCCAGGGTTATGGCTACACCTTC	CASSSSRGAQGYGYTF
TRBV7-8	TRBD1	TRBJ1-4	-	TGTGCCAGCAGCCCCGACAGGGCCGATGAAAAACTGTTTTTT	CASSPDRADEKLFF
TRBV2	TRBD1	TRBJ2-3	many	TGTGCCAGCAATGTCCTCGACCAGGGGGCAGATACGCAGTATTTT	CASNVLDQGADTQYF
TRBV20-1	-	TRBJ1-6	few	TGCAGTGCTAGAGTGGGGATTAGGGCGAATTCACCCCTCCACTTT	CSARVGIRANSPLHF
TRBV11-1	TRBD1	TRBJ2-7	few	TGTGCCAGCAGCTTAGGGGACAGGAATGAGCAGTACTTC	CASSLGDRNEQYF
TRBV12-3/TRBV12-4	-	TRBJ2-1	many	TGTGCCAGCCTACGATGGCGAGACAATGAGCAGTTCTTC	CASLRWRDNEQFF